These T cell receptor beta chains were read from a single sample in a study of blood T cell repertoires in COVID-19. TCRdb's table, derived via immunoSEQ multiplex PCR, lists solely in-frame clones and lacks some. The sample carries 200,000 to 250,000 clones, about four fifths recorded once. Material for sequencing was PBMCs or T cells enriched from blood (not recorded which). The receptors originated from a woman in her 40s with acute COVID-19. Both conserved end residues are part of each CDR3. The D gene is left open where the match is weak. The size entry is marked missing in some rows and otherwise reads once, few, many or a size class.

CDR3 DNA: TGTGCCAGCAGTGAATTAGCGGCAGGCGAGACCCAGTACTTC
CDR3 protein: CASSELAAGETQYF
clone size: .
D gene: .
J gene: TRBJ2-5
V gene: TRBV25-1

CDR3 DNA: TGTGCCAGCAGGAGTACAGGGGGCACTGAAGCTTTCTTT
CDR3 protein: CASRSTGGTEAFF
clone size: .
D gene: TRBD1
J gene: TRBJ1-1
V gene: TRBV25-1

CDR3 DNA: TGTGCCAGCAGCTTGGCTCGGACCGGGGATGGCTACACCTTC
CDR3 protein: CASSLARTGDGYTF
clone size: .
D gene: .
J gene: TRBJ1-2
V gene: TRBV5-4

CDR3 DNA: TGTGCCAGCAGCTTCGCGGGGAACGAGCAGTACTTC
CDR3 protein: CASSFAGNEQYF
clone size: .
D gene: .
J gene: TRBJ2-7
V gene: TRBV7-9

CDR3 DNA: TGTGCCAGCAGCCCGGGAACAGATACGCAGTATTTT
CDR3 protein: CASSPGTDTQYF
clone size: few
D gene: .
J gene: TRBJ2-3
V gene: TRBV3-1/TRBV3-2

CDR3 DNA: TGTGCCATCAGTGAGGAAGGTGGAGCAGCCTCGGCCAAAAACATTCAGTACTTC
CDR3 protein: CAISEEGGAASAKNIQYF
clone size: .
D gene: .
J gene: TRBJ2-4
V gene: TRBV10-3

CDR3 DNA: TGTGCCAGCAGCCCAGGGGTTCGGAACTATGGCTACACCTTC
CDR3 protein: CASSPGVRNYGYTF
clone size: .
D gene: .
J gene: TRBJ1-2
V gene: TRBV27

CDR3 DNA: TGTGCCAGTACCCGCCGACAGGGAGAATATGGCTACACCTTC
CDR3 protein: CASTRRQGEYGYTF
clone size: .
D gene: TRBD1
J gene: TRBJ1-2
V gene: TRBV19

CDR3 DNA: TGTGCCAGCAGTCTAGGGACTAGCGGGACGGGGAGGGGGACCCAGTACTTC
CDR3 protein: CASSLGTSGTGRGTQYF
clone size: once
D gene: TRBD2
J gene: TRBJ2-5
V gene: TRBV6-6

CDR3 DNA: TGTGCCAGCAGCCCAGGTCGGGGTACCACCCTCCACTTT
CDR3 protein: CASSPGRGTTLHF
clone size: many
D gene: .
J gene: TRBJ1-6
V gene: TRBV14

CDR3 DNA: TGTGCCAGCAGCCCCACTAGGGATATCAATCAGCCCCAGCATTTT
CDR3 protein: CASSPTRDINQPQHF
clone size: .
D gene: .
J gene: TRBJ1-5
V gene: TRBV7-6

CDR3 DNA: TGTGCCAGCTCACCGTCCTACGGTGCCGGAGATACGCAGTATTTT
CDR3 protein: CASSPSYGAGDTQYF
clone size: .
D gene: .
J gene: TRBJ2-3
V gene: TRBV18

CDR3 DNA: TGTGCCAGCAGTTACTCAGGACAGAGCTATGGCTACACCTTC
CDR3 protein: CASSYSGQSYGYTF
clone size: few
D gene: .
J gene: TRBJ1-2
V gene: TRBV6-5

CDR3 DNA: TGTGCCAGTAGTATTGGCGTTTCCGGGGCTTTCTTT
CDR3 protein: CASSIGVSGAFF
clone size: .
D gene: .
J gene: TRBJ1-1
V gene: TRBV19

CDR3 DNA: TGCGCCAGCAGTGAAATTCCTAGCGGGGAAGATACGCAGTATTTT
CDR3 protein: CASSEIPSGEDTQYF
clone size: .
D gene: TRBD2
J gene: TRBJ2-3
V gene: TRBV10-1

CDR3 DNA: TGTGCCAGCAGCGCCCGGCGGGGGGGCCTTGTCAATGAGCAGTTCTTC
CDR3 protein: CASSARRGGLVNEQFF
clone size: .
D gene: TRBD2
J gene: TRBJ2-1
V gene: TRBV7-2

CDR3 DNA: TGCGCCAGCAGCACCGGGGGGCACACGTATGGCTACACCTTC
CDR3 protein: CASSTGGHTYGYTF
clone size: .
D gene: .
J gene: TRBJ1-2
V gene: TRBV5-1

CDR3 DNA: TGTGCCAGCAGCGTAGGTCTGTCGGAGGGGGAGCAGTACTTC
CDR3 protein: CASSVGLSEGEQYF
clone size: .
D gene: .
J gene: TRBJ2-7
V gene: TRBV9

CDR3 DNA: TGTGCCAGCAGCCAGACCACAGGGTTTTCCTACGAGCAGTACTTC
CDR3 protein: CASSQTTGFSYEQYF
clone size: .
D gene: .
J gene: TRBJ2-7
V gene: TRBV16

CDR3 DNA: TGTGCCAGCAGCTTAGGACAGAATGAGCAGTTCTTC
CDR3 protein: CASSLGQNEQFF
clone size: .
D gene: .
J gene: TRBJ2-1
V gene: TRBV7-9